Following are 31 T cell receptor beta chains from one sample sequenced in a study of blood T cell repertoires in COVID-19. Assay used: immunoSEQ multiplex PCR; TCRdb lists only in-frame clones, some missing. Counted here are about 120,000 clones, around 80% occurring once; the ten biggest clones make up roughly 7.1%. Sequencing used peripheral blood. The source is a man aged 70-80 years with active or convalescent COVID-19.

The chain uses TRBV24-1 and TRBJ2-3; possible D gene TRBD1, 7 bases. The ends were cut back, 5 bases at V and 3 bases at J, with 14 bases in the middle. Germline-derived CDR1 and CDR2 are KGHDR and SFDVKD. The CDR3 extends over 15 amino acids. This CDR3 is CATSGRGESTDTQYF. The CDR3 nucleotides are TGTGCCACCAGTGGCAGGGGGGAGAGTACAGATACGCAGTATTTT.

This chain links TRBV5-1 with TRBJ2-7; TRBD2 matches at 11 bases. From germline, CDR1 is SGHRS and CDR2 YFSETQ. The length of the CDR3 is 15 residues. V was clipped by 3 bases and J by 3 bases; unmatched bases: 5. The chain's CDR3 is CASSYNGLAGYEQYF. The CDR3, as DNA: TGCGCCAGCAGCTACAACGGACTAGCGGGCTACGAGCAGTACTTC.

The chain has TRBV19 and TRBJ2-5; the D gene is possibly TRBD2 (6 bases). V was cut by 1 base and J by 5 bases, with 8 bases left in between. Per germline, CDR1 LNHDA and CDR2 SQIVND (reference sequence). The CDR3 totals 13 residues. In nucleotides, the CDR3 is TGTGCCAGTAGTATAGCGGGAGTCGAGACCCAGTACTTC. It encodes CASSIAGVETQYF.

The gene calls are TRBV5-3 and TRBJ1-2; 11 bases are shared with TRBD1. TRBV5-3 is an open reading frame, and its role is uncertain. This CDR3 is built from 14 residues. Unmatched junction bases numbered 3, after V lost 4 bases and J lost 4 bases. CDR3 coding DNA: TGTGCCAGAAGCACCGGACAGGGGGCCTATGGCTACACCTTC. Protein: CARSTGQGAYGYTF.

This chain connects TRBV6-6 to TRBJ2-1; TRBD1 agrees at 8 bases. V lost 5 bases and J lost 0; bases outside the gene matches: 3. CDR3 length: 15 residues. CDR1 MNHNY and CDR2 SVGAGI come from the germline V gene (reference sequence). The CDR3 nucleotides are TGTGCCAGCAGTACAACAGGGGGCTCCTACAATGAGCAGTTCTTC. This codes for CASSTTGGSYNEQFF.

The J gene is TRBJ1-5, the V gene TRBV30; a possible D gene is TRBD1 (6 bases). Trimming removed 0 bases at V and 4 bases at J, with 7 bases between. Germline lookup yields CDR1 GTSNPN and CDR2 SVGIG (reference sequence). CDR3 length: 13 residues. The CDR3 here is CAWSVQGNQPQHF. CDR3 DNA: TGTGCCTGGAGTGTACAGGGTAATCAGCCCCAGCATTTT.

The V and J genes are TRBV4-1 and TRBJ2-4; 8 bases are shared with TRBD1. The J segment lost 9 bases and the V segment lost 3 bases, leaving 4 bases of the junction unmatched. The CDR3 is made up of 13 amino acids. Germline-derived CDR1 and CDR2 are MGHRA and YSYEKL. DNA for the CDR3: TGCGCCAGCAGCCAGGACAGGGTGGCCATTCAGTACTTC. Residues: CASSQDRVAIQYF.

This chain links TRBV6-5 with TRBJ1-1, with a tentative D call TRBD1 (6 bases). Germline CDR1 is MNHEY and CDR2 is SVGAGI. Trimming shortened V by 7 bases and J by 1 base, and 13 bases separated the two germline ends. The CDR3 spans 14 residues. The CDR3: CASTQQGRNTEAFF. In DNA, the CDR3 is TGTGCCAGCACCCAACAGGGTCGGAACACTGAAGCTTTCTTT.

This sequence joins TRBV11-2 and TRBJ2-1, with 9 bases lining up with TRBD2. This CDR3 has 17 amino acids. CDR1 and CDR2 from the germline V gene are SGHAT and FQNNGV. The trim removed 5 bases at V and 0 bases at J, leaving 8 bases unmatched. CDR3 region: CASSQTSGGSSYNEQFF. DNA for the CDR3: TGTGCCAGCAGCCAGACTAGCGGAGGAAGCTCCTACAATGAGCAGTTCTTC.

V usage is TRBV2 and J usage is TRBJ2-5; 13 nucleotides align to TRBD2. Per germline, CDR1 SNHLY and CDR2 FYNNEI. This CDR3 region has 14 residues. V lost 6 bases and J lost 6; bases outside the gene matches: 4. For the CDR3, the DNA is TGTGCCAGCAGAGGGACTAGCGGGAAGCAGACCCAGTACTTC. Translation: CASRGTSGKQTQYF.

The V and J genes are TRBV7-2 and TRBJ2-3; 11 bases fit TRBD2. This CDR3 comprises 18 residues. Losses at the gene ends were 1 base for V and 3 bases for J; bases not matched to a gene: 9. The germline CDR1 and CDR2 sequences are SGHTA and FQGNSA. CDR3 loop: CASSLGYSGGGRTDTQYF. CDR3 bases: TGTGCCAGCAGCTTAGGTTATAGCGGGGGGGGTAGGACAGATACGCAGTATTTT.

The J gene is TRBJ1-1, the V gene TRBV7-3; unclear D gene. Germline assignment: CDR1 SGHTA and CDR2 FQGTGA. The CDR3 runs to 13 residues. Trimming shortened V by 6 bases and J by 0 bases, and 8 bases separated the two germline ends. Here the CDR3 reads CASSPVVNTEAFF. CDR3 sequence (DNA): TGTGCCAGCAGTCCCGTAGTGAACACTGAAGCTTTCTTT.

The CDR3 DNA reads TGTGCCAGCAGCGCTCAACAGGGGAATGAGCAGTTCTTC. Amino acids: CASSAQQGNEQFF. The V gene is TRBV7-3, the J gene TRBJ2-1, with 7 nucleotides matching TRBD1. J was trimmed by 7 bases and V by 5 bases; bases with no gene match: 5. Germline V gene data show CDR1 as SGHTA and CDR2 as FQGTGA. This CDR3 has 13 residues.

The genes are TRBV29-1 and TRBJ2-3; tentatively, D is TRBD1 (5 bases). The CDR3 consists of 11 residues. The germline V gene has CDR1 SQVTM and CDR2 ANQGSEA. With 6 bases removed from V and 5 bases from J, the gap between germline ends came to 9 bases. The CDR3 DNA is TGCAGCGTGGACACCCTAGATACGCAGTATTTT. Translating gives CSVDTLDTQYF.

The rearrangement uses TRBV5-6 and TRBJ2-7; 8 positions agree with TRBD1. CDR1 is SGHDT, CDR2 YYEEEE, per germline. J was trimmed by 0 bases and V by 5 bases; bases with no gene match: 10. The CDR3 spans 16 residues. The CDR3 nucleotides are TGTGCCAGCAGTCCCCTGGGACAGGTAAGCTCCTACGAGCAGTACTTC. It is translated as CASSPLGQVSSYEQYF.

The V call is TRBV28, the J call TRBJ1-5, with D possibly TRBD1 on 6 matching bases. The CDR3 totals 15 residues. Trimming shortened V by 8 bases and J by 2 bases, and 16 bases separated the two germline ends. Germline V gene data show CDR1 as MDHEN and CDR2 as SYDVKM. The CDR3 bases are TGTGCCAGCGCCCCGGGGACATCGGGCAATCAGCCCCAGCATTTT. It codes for CASAPGTSGNQPQHF.

The chain combines TRBV3-1 (or the pseudogene TRBV3-2) with TRBJ2-7; 7 nucleotides match TRBD1. The CDR3 is 15 amino acids. Unmatched junction bases numbered 12, after V lost 5 bases and J lost 5 bases. Germline CDR1 reads LGHDT; CDR2 reads YNNKEL (reference sequence). The CDR3: CASSFTWGTVNEQYF. As DNA, the CDR3 is TGTGCCAGCAGCTTCACCTGGGGGACAGTCAACGAGCAGTACTTC.

The chain recombines TRBV18 with TRBJ1-1, with 8 nucleotides matching TRBD1. CDR3 length: 14 residues. Trimming at V came to 6 bases and at J to 4 bases, leaving 7 bases not matched to a gene. Germline V CDR1 and CDR2: KGHSH, LQKENI. The CDR3 spells CASSIRQGSTEAFF. The CDR3 DNA reads TGTGCCAGCTCGATAAGACAGGGGAGCACTGAAGCTTTCTTT. The full variable domain, its missing parts supplied by reference TRBV18 and TRBJ1-1, is NAGVMQNPRHLVRRRGQEARLRCSPMKGHSHVYWYRQLPEEGLKFMVYLQKENIIDESGMPKERFSAEFPKEGPSILRIQQVVRGDSAAYFCASSIRQGSTEAFFGQGTRLTVV.

The table lists this clone with a few counts. The chain links TRBV7-3 to TRBJ2-5; TRBD2 matches at 7 bases. CDR1 and CDR2 (germline): SGHTA, FQGTGA. The V and J ends lost 4 bases and 4 bases, in that order; junction bases with no gene match: 6. This CDR3 spans 14 amino acids. The CDR3 region is CASSSMGGLETQYF. The DNA for the CDR3 is TGTGCCAGCAGCTCCATGGGGGGGTTAGAGACCCAGTACTTC.

This sequence joins TRBV5-1 and TRBJ2-2, with 8 bases matching TRBD2. Germline CDR1 SGHRS, CDR2 YFSETQ. Trimming removed 5 bases from V and 0 bases from J; junction bases left unmatched: 3. This CDR3 spans 15 amino acids. The CDR3 sequence is CASSYSGTNTGELFF. CDR3 coding DNA: TGCGCCAGCAGTTATAGCGGGACGAACACCGGGGAGCTGTTTTTT.

Only one count was recorded for this clone. V is TRBV7-3 and J is TRBJ1-1; 10 bases match TRBD1. The germline gives CDR1 SGHTA, CDR2 FQGTGA. V gave up 4 bases and J gave up 4 bases; unmatched junction bases: 6. The CDR3 consists of 15 residues. CDR3 in amino acids: CASSSSGQGTTEAFF. The CDR3 DNA sequence: TGTGCCAGCAGCTCCTCGGGACAGGGGACCACTGAAGCTTTCTTT.

V is TRBV3-1 (or the pseudogene TRBV3-2) and J is TRBJ2-7, with TRBD2 as a possible D gene (5 bases). There are 15 residues in the CDR3. Between the trimmed V and J ends, which lost 0 bases and 3 bases, there was a span of 12 bases. Looked up from germline, CDR1 is LGHDT and CDR2 is YNNKEL (reference sequence). This CDR3 reads CASSQDSSGGYEQYF. The CDR3 DNA sequence: TGTGCCAGCAGCCAAGATAGCAGCGGAGGCTACGAGCAGTACTTC.

This clone has only a few counts. The chain is built from TRBV7-9 and TRBJ2-7; 12 bases map to TRBD2. This CDR3 spans 15 amino acids. Looked up from germline, CDR1 is SEHNR and CDR2 is FQNEAQ (reference sequence). Trimming at V came to 0 bases and at J to 6 bases, leaving 3 bases not matched to a gene. CDR3 coding DNA: TGTGCCAGCAGCTTAGCGGAGACTAGCGGGAGCGAGCAGTACTTC. This sequence encodes CASSLAETSGSEQYF.

The V and J genes are TRBV7-2 and TRBJ1-5, with a weak D call TRBD1 (5 bases). The CDR3 has 15 residues. The germline V and J ends were trimmed by 1 base and 7 bases, with 14 bases remaining between them. Germline CDR1 reads SGHTA; CDR2 reads FQGNSA. The CDR3 sequence: CASSLGGGTPQPQHF. The CDR3 bases are TGTGCCAGCAGCTTAGGGGGAGGGACTCCCCAGCCCCAGCATTTT.

This chain uses TRBV7-2 with TRBJ1-3; no clear D gene. Germline CDR1 reads SGHTA; CDR2 reads FQGNSA. Trimming pared 1 base from V and 0 bases from J, leaving 10 bases between. This CDR3 spans 16 amino acids. The CDR3 DNA is TGTGCCAGCAGCTTAGGAGGAGGCCACTCTGGAAACACCATATATTTT. Translation gives CASSLGGGHSGNTIYF.

The chain has TRBV3-1 (or the pseudogene TRBV3-2) and TRBJ2-3, with TRBD1 matching over 7 bases. The junction had 5 bases not matched to a gene; V was cut back by 1 base and J by 4 bases. CDR1 is LGHDT and CDR2 is YNNKEL in the germline V gene (reference sequence). The CDR3 consists of 15 residues. In DNA form, the CDR3 reads TGTGCCAGCAGCCAAGGACAGGGTCGCGCAGATACGCAGTATTTT. The encoded protein is CASSQGQGRADTQYF.

This clone was seen just once. The rearrangement joins TRBV11-3 to TRBJ2-7; D not resolved. The V end lost 1 base, the J end lost 0 bases, and 7 bases lay between the germline ends. Germline CDR1 reads SGHNT; CDR2 reads YENEEA. The CDR3 contains 14 residues. The CDR3 reads CASSLVASSYEQYF. The CDR3 nucleotides are TGTGCCAGCAGCTTAGTCGCCAGCTCCTACGAGCAGTACTTC.

In this sample, this clone is medium-sized (0.01 to 0.1%). The rearrangement uses TRBV6-4 and TRBJ2-7; 9 positions match TRBD2. Germline V gives CDR1 MRHNA, CDR2 SNTAGT. The CDR3 sequence is 15 residues long. The V segment lost 3 bases and the J segment 6 bases; nucleotides outside the gene matches: 9. CDR3 DNA: TGTGCCAGCAGTGAAATAGTAGCGGGAGTCGGCGAGCAGTACTTC. Amino acid sequence: CASSEIVAGVGEQYF.

The chain employs TRBV7-2 and TRBJ2-2; possibly TRBD2 for D (5 bases). The CDR3 sequence is 15 residues long. Trimming shortened V by 0 bases and J by 6 bases, and 11 bases separated the two germline ends. Germline CDR1 SGHTA, CDR2 FQGNSA. The CDR3 region is CASSLAVGRAGELFF. CDR3 nucleotide sequence: TGTGCCAGCAGCTTAGCGGTAGGGCGGGCCGGGGAGCTGTTTTTT.

The chain recombines TRBV5-1 with TRBJ1-1, with D maybe TRBD1 (5 bases). The CDR3 contains 16 residues. Germline loops: CDR1 SGHRS, CDR2 YFSETQ. The V end lost 5 bases, the J end lost 0 bases, and 17 bases lay between the germline ends. CDR3: CASRRQSGNMNTEAFF. CDR3 coding DNA: TGCGCCAGCAGGCGACAGTCGGGCAACATGAACACTGAAGCTTTCTTT. The entire variable domain, with the rest obtained from reference TRBV5-1 and TRBJ1-1, is as follows: KAGVTQTPRYLIKTRGQQVTLSCSPISGHRSVSWYQQTPGQGLQFLFEYFSETQRNKGNFPGRFSGRQFSNSRSEMNVSTLELGDSALYLCASRRQSGNMNTEAFFGQGTRLTVV.

The table lists this clone with a count of one. Other nucleotide sequences in the sample specify the same CDR3. The chain carries TRBV3-1 (or the pseudogene TRBV3-2) and TRBJ2-7; a weak D match, TRBD2 (5 bases). Deletions cut 3 bases from V and 1 base from J, with 10 bases between. This CDR3 has 14 residues. Germline CDR1 and CDR2: LGHDT and YNNKEL (reference sequence). In DNA form, the CDR3 reads TGTGCCAGCAGCCAGGACTCCCGGTCCTACGAGCAGTACTTC. Its protein product is CASSQDSRSYEQYF.